This entry lists 24 T cell receptor beta chains sequenced from one sample in a study of T cell clonality in common variable immunodeficiency (dated by TCRdb to the mid-2010s). Preparation of the library involved the immunoSEQ multiplex PCR assay. Drawn from immuneACCESS, this table holds only the in-frame rearrangements with V and J called that TCRdb kept. Clones are partly lost; checked studies trace under half to an unresolved V gene and leave the rest unexplained. The sample comprises about 45,000 clones, and every one was counted more than once. Clones ranked in the top ten supply roughly 10% of the sample. The specimen was peripheral blood mononuclear cells. The receptors stem from a person between 18 and 75 years old in good health.

This clone was picked up a small number of times. The read ends 3 residues shy of where the CDR3 ends; the end is completed using the germline J gene. The rearrangement links TRBV27 to TRBJ2-7; D is uncertain. CDR1 and CDR2 from the germline V gene are MNHEY and SMNVEV (reference sequence). The CDR3 consists of 13 residues. Trimming shortened V by 0 bases and J by 6 bases, and 9 bases separated the two germline ends. The CDR3 DNA, read in part, is TGTGCCAGCAGTTTATCGGCAGGTTCCGAG. It specifies CASSLSAGSE. In full, the CDR3 reads CASSLSAGSEQYF.

The table lists this clone with many counts. The CDR3 goes on 3 residues after the read ends, and that part is filled in from the germline J gene. This rearrangement joins TRBV7-6 to TRBJ2-5; TRBD2 matches at 10 bases. The length of the CDR3 is 15 residues. Germline CDR1 SGHVS, CDR2 FNYEAQ. Losses at the gene ends were 3 bases for V and 5 bases for J; bases not matched to a gene: 6. CDR3 in amino acids: CASSLSGGERETQYF. CDR3 bases read: TGTGCCAGCAGCTTGAGCGGGGGGGAGAGGGAGACC.

This clone was picked up many times. The missing CDR3 end, 3 residues past where the read stops, is filled in from the germline J gene. The chain recombines TRBV6-2 or TRBV6-3 with TRBJ1-1; D perhaps matches TRBD1 (6 bases). CDR3 length: 13 amino acids. With 8 bases removed from V and 6 bases from J, the gap between germline ends came to 16 bases. Germline V gene lookup returns CDR1 MNHEY and CDR2 SVGEGT. The part of the CDR3 DNA that was read is TGTGCCAGCGGACAGTTACGGATCGCTGAA. Translated: CASGQLRIAE. In full, the CDR3 reads CASGQLRIAEAFF.

This clone was recorded at least ten times. The CDR3 is cut off 3 residues early in the read; its end comes from the germline J gene. The chain recombines TRBV20-1 with TRBJ2-7, with D perhaps TRBD1 or TRBD2 (6 bases each). This CDR3 has 15 residues. V lost 0 bases, J lost 3 bases, and 15 bases lay in between. Germline lookup yields CDR1 DFQATT and CDR2 SNEGSKA (reference sequence). The sequenced CDR3 bases are TGCAGTGCTAGAGAGGGCGGGCGGGACATCTACGAG. Encoded protein: CSAREGGRDIYE. The CDR3, in full, reads CSAREGGRDIYEQYF.

This clone showed up many times. The observed sequence ends 3 residues before the CDR3 terminus, with the missing tail filled in from the germline J gene. V is TRBV12-3 or TRBV12-4 and J is TRBJ1-2, with 8 bases aligning to TRBD1. J lost 2 bases, V lost 2 bases, and 1 base had no gene match. This CDR3 spans 14 amino acids. CDR3 DNA, as far as it was read: TGTGCCAGCAGTTTAAGACAGGGGAACTATGGC. Protein product: CASSLRQGNYG. The whole CDR3 protein is CASSLRQGNYGYTF.

This clone was seen many times. The missing CDR3 end, 3 residues past where the read stops, is filled in from the germline J gene. The rearrangement joins TRBV3-1 (or the pseudogene TRBV3-2) to TRBJ2-1; 9 bases match TRBD2. Germline V gene lookup returns CDR1 LGHDT and CDR2 YNNKEL (reference sequence). The CDR3 sequence is 17 residues long. The trim removed 3 bases at V and 7 bases at J, leaving 13 bases unmatched. The covered CDR3 bases are TGTGCCAGCAGCCAGGTTCAAGCGGGAGGCCCTGGGAATGAG. It encodes CASSQVQAGGPGNE. The whole CDR3 reads CASSQVQAGGPGNEQFF.

At least ten counts were recorded for this clone. The read is 3 residues too short to cover the CDR3 end, so that end is filled in from the germline J gene. The rearrangement joins TRBV5-1 to TRBJ2-3; D gene ambiguous. CDR3 length equals 13 residues. The germline CDR1 and CDR2 sequences are SGHRS and YFSETQ. V was clipped by 0 bases and J by 6 bases, with 8 bases between them. CDR3 loop: CASSLAPRDTQYF. The DNA read from the CDR3 is TGCGCCAGCAGCTTGGCTCCGAGGGATACG. The full variable domain, its missing parts supplied by reference TRBV5-1 and TRBJ2-3, is KAGVTQTPRYLIKTRGQQVTLSCSPISGHRSVSWYQQTPGQGLQFLFEYFSETQRNKGNFPGRFSGRQFSNSRSEMNVSTLELGDSALYLCASSLAPRDTQYFGPGTRLTVL.

This clone was seen repeatedly, ten times or more. The CDR3 loop reads CASSLGSGHSYNEQFF. The covered CDR3 bases are TGCGCCAGCAGCTTAGGTAGCGGACACTCCTACAATGAG. V usage is TRBV5-1 and J usage is TRBJ2-1; TRBD2 is a possible D gene (6 bases). The sequenced fragment ends 3 residues before the CDR3 boundary, so the rest is inferred from the germline J gene. CDR1 and CDR2 (germline): SGHRS, YFSETQ. V was trimmed by 2 bases and J by 0 bases, leaving 12 bases between them. This CDR3 comprises 16 residues.

There are many counts of this clone. The read falls 3 residues short of the CDR3 end, and the missing part is taken from the germline J gene. The gene calls are TRBV19 and TRBJ2-2; TRBD2 matches 9 bases. Trimming cost V 6 bases and J 3 bases; bases outside gene matches: 5. CDR1 is LNHDA and CDR2 is SQIVND in the germline V gene (reference sequence). The CDR3 loop spans 15 amino acids. CDR3 bases read: TGTGCCAGTAGGGCCCAGCGGGAGGACACCGGGGAG. Residues: CASRAQREDTGE. The whole CDR3 protein reads CASRAQREDTGELFF.

On this clone: Germline and junction disagree at one end, which may indicate a read error. The DNA ends 3 residues before the CDR3 does, and the rest of the CDR3 is filled in from the germline J gene. The chain joins TRBV19 to TRBJ2-2, with 7 bases aligning to TRBD1. The CDR3 is 16 amino acids. CDR1 and CDR2 (germline): LNHDA, SQIVND (reference sequence). The CDR3 bases that were read are TGTGCCAGTAGTATAGCCCGGGACAGCTACACCGGGAAG. It encodes CASSIARDSYTGK. In full, the CDR3 is CASSIARDSYTGKLFF. The full variable domain, completed using reference TRBV19 and TRBJ2-2, is DGGITQSPKYLFRKEGQNVTLSCEQNLNHDAMYWYRQDPGQGLRLIYYSQIVNDFQKGDIAEGYSVSREKKESFPLTVTSAQKNPTAFYLCASSIARDSYTGKLFFGEGSRLTVL.

This clone was counted many times. The DNA ends 3 residues before the CDR3 does, and the rest of the CDR3 is filled in from the germline J gene. V gene TRBV7-2 combines with J gene TRBJ2-7; possible D gene TRBD2, 7 bases. This CDR3 has 14 amino acids. V lost 3 bases and J lost 3, with 12 bases in between. Germline CDR1 is SGHTA and CDR2 is FQGNSA. The DNA read from the CDR3 is TGTGCCAGCAGCTTGGGGGCGGGGGTCTACGAG. Protein: CASSLGAGVYE. The whole CDR3 sequence is CASSLGAGVYEQYF.

This clone was observed at least ten times. The sequenced fragment ends 3 residues before the CDR3 boundary, so the rest is inferred from the germline J gene. This chain uses TRBV2 with TRBJ2-3, with 8 bases that match TRBD1. Germline CDR1 and CDR2: SNHLY and FYNNEI. V lost 6 bases to trimming and J lost 1 base; unmatched junction nucleotides: 0. The CDR3 has 13 residues. The part of the CDR3 DNA that was read is TGTGCCAGCAGACAGGGGGGCACAGATACG. This translates into CASRQGGTDT. From start to end, the CDR3 is CASRQGGTDTQYF.

This clone was seen at least ten times. The CDR3 end falls 3 residues outside the read, so it is completed with the germline J gene. The chain combines TRBV2 with TRBJ2-1; no clear D gene. Germline V gene data show CDR1 as SNHLY and CDR2 as FYNNEI. The CDR3 covers 13 residues. The V and J ends lost 5 bases and 4 bases respectively, with 9 bases between them. The CDR3 sequence is CASSPLLYNEQFF. CDR3 DNA (partial): TGTGCCAGCAGTCCCCTCTTATACAATGAG. The variable domain in full, completed from reference TRBV2 and TRBJ2-1, reads EPEVTQTPSHQVTQMGQEVILRCVPISNHLYFYWYRQILGQKVEFLVSFYNNEISEKSEIFDDQFSVERPDGSNFTLKIRSTKLEDSAMYFCASSPLLYNEQFFGPGTRLTVL.

This clone was seen ten or more times. The CDR3 end is not reached by the read, which stops 3 residues before it; the germline J gene fills it in. The chain uses TRBV5-1 and TRBJ1-2; 8 nucleotides match TRBD1. Germline loops: CDR1 SGHRS, CDR2 YFSETQ. This CDR3 has 14 amino acids. V was pared by 3 bases and J by 3 bases, with 4 bases of the junction left unmatched. The CDR3 is CASSSYRGDYGYTF. The CDR3 bases that were read are TGCGCCAGCAGCTCCTACAGGGGGGACTATGGC.

This clone was detected many times. The CDR3 loop is CASCTSGRSGAGELFF. CDR3 DNA (partial): TGTGCCAGTTGTACTAGCGGGAGGAGCGGCGCCGGGGAG. This rearrangement joins TRBV19 to TRBJ2-2, with 12 bases that match TRBD2. The CDR3 end is not reached by the read, which stops 3 residues before it; the germline J gene fills it in. CDR1 is LNHDA, CDR2 SQIVND, per germline (reference sequence). The CDR3 totals 16 residues. V dropped 8 bases and J dropped 6; count of bases not matched to a gene: 10.

At least ten counts were recorded for this clone. The CDR3 goes on 3 residues after the read ends, and that part is filled in from the germline J gene. The rearrangement links TRBV5-1 to TRBJ2-3, with 8 bases matching TRBD2. The CDR3 has 16 amino acids. Germline CDR1 SGHRS, CDR2 YFSETQ. The V and J ends lost 5 bases and 4 bases, in that order; junction bases with no gene match: 12. CDR3 bases read: TGCGCCAGCAGTAAACTAGCGGCGCAAACGGCAGATACG. Protein: CASSKLAAQTADT. The entire CDR3 is CASSKLAAQTADTQYF.

This clone came up many times. The read comes to an end 3 residues before the CDR3 does, leaving the germline J gene to fill in the end. The chain combines TRBV19 with TRBJ1-5; D perhaps matches TRBD1 (5 bases). This CDR3 has 16 residues. The germline V gene has CDR1 LNHDA and CDR2 SQIVND (reference sequence). Trimming stripped 6 bases from V and 1 base from J, with 16 bases between. CDR3: CASRGTGYLSNQPQHF. The covered CDR3 bases are TGTGCCAGTAGGGGAACAGGCTATTTGAGCAATCAGCCC.

In its sample, this clone was seen many times. The read falls 3 residues short of the CDR3 end, and the missing part is taken from the germline J gene. This chain joins TRBV28 and TRBJ1-4, with D hard to call. Germline CDR1 reads MDHEN; CDR2 reads SYDVKM. The ends were cut back, 8 bases at V and 2 bases at J, with 3 bases in the middle. CDR3 length equals 11 residues. The sequenced CDR3 bases are TGTGCCAGCCGTACTAATGAAAAA. Translating gives CASRTNEK. The CDR3 in its entirety is CASRTNEKLFF.

This clone was found many times. Coverage ceases 3 residues before the CDR3 finishes, and the germline J gene fills in the end. V gene TRBV20-1 combines with J gene TRBJ2-1, with TRBD1 matching 9 bases. Germline CDR1 is DFQATT and CDR2 is SNEGSKA (reference sequence). J was trimmed by 7 bases and V by 3 bases; bases with no gene match: 13. This CDR3 has 16 amino acids. The CDR3 loop is CSASRAGDRERNEQFF. The sequenced CDR3 bases are TGCAGTGCTAGTCGCGCTGGGGACAGGGAGAGGAATGAG.

This clone came up many times. The missing CDR3 end, 3 residues past where the read stops, is filled in from the germline J gene. The V gene is TRBV4-2, the J gene TRBJ2-7, with D possibly matching TRBD2 (6 bases). Germline V gene sequence: CDR1 LGHNA, CDR2 YNFKEQ. V was clipped by 0 bases and J by 2 bases, with 11 bases between them. This CDR3 has 15 amino acids. The CDR3: CASSQDWGVTYEQYF. The covered CDR3 bases are TGTGCCAGCAGCCAAGATTGGGGGGTAACCTACGAG.

This clone was observed many times. The read falls 3 residues short of the CDR3 end, and the missing part is taken from the germline J gene. The chain links TRBV6-1 to TRBJ2-1; TRBD2 is a possible D gene (6 bases). This CDR3 is 15 amino acids long. Trimming stripped 4 bases from V and 2 bases from J, with 12 bases between. Germline assignment: CDR1 MNHNS and CDR2 SASEGT. The chain's CDR3 is CASSAQTRPYNEQFF. The sequenced CDR3 bases are TGTGCCAGCAGTGCCCAGACTAGGCCCTACAATGAG.

This clone was observed many times. The sequenced part of the CDR3 DNA is TGTGCCAGCAGCGTAGCCACAGGGGCCAGGGCA. Translating it yields CASSVATGARA. The full CDR3 sequence reads CASSVATGARAAFF. This chain links TRBV9 with TRBJ1-1; TRBD1 matches at 7 bases. The read falls 3 residues short of the CDR3 end, and the missing part is taken from the germline J gene. Germline assignment: CDR1 SGDLS and CDR2 YYNGEE. The CDR3 is made up of 14 amino acids.

This clone was counted at least ten times. The read finishes 3 residues shy of the CDR3 end, and the germline J gene is used to complete it. This chain joins TRBV4-1 and TRBJ2-3; 10 positions match TRBD2. The CDR3 loop spans 17 amino acids. V was clipped by 0 bases and J by 3 bases; unmatched bases: 6. Germline V lookup: CDR1 MGHRA, CDR2 YSYEKL. CDR3 DNA (partial): TGCGCCAGCAGCCAAGATAGAACTAGCGGGATAACAGATACG. This codes for CASSQDRTSGITDT. In full, the CDR3 reads CASSQDRTSGITDTQYF.

This clone was seen at least ten times. This CDR3 is CSAPRGDSLNYEQYF. The covered CDR3 bases are TGCAGTGCTCCCAGGGGGGACAGCTTAAACTACGAG. The chain couples TRBV20-1 to TRBJ2-7; D may be TRBD1 (7 bases). The CDR3 is cut off 3 residues early in the read; its end comes from the germline J gene. There are 15 residues in the CDR3. Trimming pared 5 bases from V and 3 bases from J, leaving 20 bases between. Germline values: CDR1 DFQATT, CDR2 SNEGSKA (reference sequence).